The T cell receptor (beta chain) under discussion was sequenced for a study of T cells in Graves' hyperthyroidism and ophthalmopathy. This clonotype was detected many times. Its antigen is as yet unknown. Study-wide results and caveats: Blood held most thyroid clonotypes expanded above 0.001 frequency.

Amplification of TCR beta CDR3 regions used RNA as the template. In the first-round RT-PCR of the TCR CDR3, the HTBI primer set was used. TCRdb re-called the multiplex PCR reads through MiXCR, storing one row per CDR3 protein. The table has over 300,000 distinct CDR3 sequences, 14% seen once. Germline CDR1 SGHRS, CDR2 YFSETQ. V lost 4 bases, J lost 8 bases, and 15 bases lay in between. The length of the CDR3 is 13 residues. The chain uses TRBV5-1 and TRBJ1-2, with D possibly matching TRBD1 (5 bases). This receptor was taken from a woman in her fifties or sixties with Graves' hyperthyroidism. The specimen was blood. The CDR3 loop is CASSGGTGEGYTF. DNA of the CDR3: TGCGCCAGCAGCGGCGGGACGGGAGAAGGCTACACCTTC.